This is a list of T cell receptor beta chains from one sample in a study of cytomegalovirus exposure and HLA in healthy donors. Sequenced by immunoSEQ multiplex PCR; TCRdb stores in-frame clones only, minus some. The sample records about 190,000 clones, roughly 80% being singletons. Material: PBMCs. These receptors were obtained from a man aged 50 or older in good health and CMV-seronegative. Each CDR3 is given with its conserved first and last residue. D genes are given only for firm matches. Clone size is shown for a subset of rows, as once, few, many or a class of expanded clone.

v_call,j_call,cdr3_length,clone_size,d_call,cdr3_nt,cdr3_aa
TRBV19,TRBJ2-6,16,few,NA,TGTGCCAGTAGTAGGGCCGTCGTCTCTGGGGCCAACGTCCTGACTTTC,CASSRAVVSGANVLTF
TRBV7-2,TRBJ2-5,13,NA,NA,TGTGCCAGCAGCCCGGACTTTCAAGAGACCCAGTACTTC,CASSPDFQETQYF
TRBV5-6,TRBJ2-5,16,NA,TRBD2,TGTGCCAGCAGCTTCAAGAATCGGGGGGGCGTGGAGACCCAGTACTTC,CASSFKNRGGVETQYF
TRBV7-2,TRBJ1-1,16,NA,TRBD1,TGTGCCAGCAGCTTAAGGTCTGGGACAGTGGCCACTGAAGCTTTCTTT,CASSLRSGTVATEAFF
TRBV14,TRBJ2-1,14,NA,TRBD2,TGTGCCAGCAGCCCCGTAGCGGGGGGATATGAGCAGTTCTTC,CASSPVAGGYEQFF
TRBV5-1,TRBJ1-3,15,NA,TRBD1,TGCGCCAGCAGCTTCGACAGGGGCTCTGGAAACACCATATATTTT,CASSFDRGSGNTIYF
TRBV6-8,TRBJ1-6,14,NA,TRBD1,TGTGCCAGCAAAGAGGGGGCGGACGATTCACCCCTCCACTTT,CASKEGADDSPLHF
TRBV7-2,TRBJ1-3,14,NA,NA,TGTGCCAGCAGCTCAAGAGGGATCGGAAACACCATATATTTT,CASSSRGIGNTIYF
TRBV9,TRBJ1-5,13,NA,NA,TGTGCCAGCAGCCCTGGGAGCACCCAGCCCCAGCATTTT,CASSPGSTQPQHF
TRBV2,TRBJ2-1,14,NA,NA,TGTGCCAGCAGGATCAGGGGACCAAACAATGAGCAGTTCTTC,CASRIRGPNNEQFF
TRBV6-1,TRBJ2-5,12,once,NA,TGTGCCAGCATGGGGGGTTCCAAGACCCAGTACTTC,CASMGGSKTQYF
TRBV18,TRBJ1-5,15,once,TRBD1,TGTGCCAGCTCACCAGGGACAGGCGGCAATCAGCCCCAGCATTTT,CASSPGTGGNQPQHF
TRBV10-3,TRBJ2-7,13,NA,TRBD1,TGTGCCATTCGACAGGGGGCGACCTACGAGCAGTACTTC,CAIRQGATYEQYF
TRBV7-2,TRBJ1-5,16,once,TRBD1,TGTGCCAGCAGCCCACTGTCGGGACAGTTCAATCAGCCCCAGCATTTT,CASSPLSGQFNQPQHF
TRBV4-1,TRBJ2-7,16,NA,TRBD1,TGCGCCAGCAGCCAAGCCAGCTCGGACAGGGTGCACGAGCAGTACTTC,CASSQASSDRVHEQYF
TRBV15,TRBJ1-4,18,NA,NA,TGTGCCACCAGCTCCCGGGGACACCTAATCGCAACTAATGAAAAACTGTTTTTT,CATSSRGHLIATNEKLFF
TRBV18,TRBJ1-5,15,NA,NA,TGTGCCAGCTCAAAAGGGACTTATAGCAATCAGCCCCAGCATTTT,CASSKGTYSNQPQHF